The source of this T cell receptor beta chain is a study of PD-1 blockade in mismatch repair-deficient tumors. Study at large: Patients had over ten mismatch repair-deficient cancer types and were previously treated and progressing.

Regarding this clone: Its target is unknown.

The CDR3 is 14 amino acids. CDR1 is KGHSH, CDR2 LQKENI, per germline. Losses at the gene ends were 5 bases for V and 6 bases for J; bases not matched to a gene: 5. Time point defined: approximately 11-day in vitro stimulation with candidate neoantigen peptide 7. TCRs were sequenced from a few patients responding to pembrolizumab. About seven ELISpot-reactive neoantigen peptides each drove a roughly ten-day in vitro stimulation. Clone fold changes were calculated against an identical culture without peptide. Produced via immunoSEQ multiplex PCR; TCRdb's table is partial and in-frame only. Here the sample spans under 9,500 clones, 80% to 90% being singletons.

This clonotype was sampled from an adult with mismatch repair-deficient cancer. The sequencing used cells cultured in vitro, collected from a patient treated with pembrolizumab. V gene TRBV18 combines with J gene TRBJ2-1, with 9 nucleotides matching TRBD1. CDR3 protein: CASSGRQGVNEQFF. The DNA of the CDR3 is TGTGCCAGCTCAGGTCGACAGGGGGTCAATGAGCAGTTCTTC.